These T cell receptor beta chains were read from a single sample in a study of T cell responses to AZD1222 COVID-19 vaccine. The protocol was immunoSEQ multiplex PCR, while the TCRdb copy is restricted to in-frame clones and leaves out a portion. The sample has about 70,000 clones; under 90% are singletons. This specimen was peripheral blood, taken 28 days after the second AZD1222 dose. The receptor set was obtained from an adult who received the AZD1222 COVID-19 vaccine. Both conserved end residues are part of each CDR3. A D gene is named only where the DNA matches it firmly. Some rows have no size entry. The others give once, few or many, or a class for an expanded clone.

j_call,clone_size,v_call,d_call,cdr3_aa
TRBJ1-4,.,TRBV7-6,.,CASSLGWDEKLFF
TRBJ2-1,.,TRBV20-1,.,CSALAHEQFF
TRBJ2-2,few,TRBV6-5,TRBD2,CASSYGTRDTGELFF
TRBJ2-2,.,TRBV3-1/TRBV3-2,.,CASSQDRRAFGELFF
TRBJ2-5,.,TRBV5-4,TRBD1,CASSSGTGEWETQYF
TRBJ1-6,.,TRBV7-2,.,CASSLNNSPLHF
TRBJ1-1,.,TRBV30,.,CAWSPTVWECGAKTPENTEAFF
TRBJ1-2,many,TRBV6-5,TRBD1,CASSEGARGYTF
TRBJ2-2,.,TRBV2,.,CASSSTTSDTGELFF
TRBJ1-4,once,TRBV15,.,CATSREVQGEKLFF
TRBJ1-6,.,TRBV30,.,CAWSPGDGSPLHF
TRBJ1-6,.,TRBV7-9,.,CASSPGTDLLHF
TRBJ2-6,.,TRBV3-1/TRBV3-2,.,CASSQDASGANVLTF
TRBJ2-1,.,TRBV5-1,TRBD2,CASSREGTSHEQFF
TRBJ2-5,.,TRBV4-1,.,CASSQARAAGGTQYF
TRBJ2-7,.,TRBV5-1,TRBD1,CASSRDSPYEQYF
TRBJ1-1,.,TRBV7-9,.,CASSPRGPLMNTEAFF
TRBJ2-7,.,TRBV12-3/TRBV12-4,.,CASSFGRNEQYF
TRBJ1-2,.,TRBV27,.,CASSLSSGDNGYTF